The rows below give T cell receptor beta chains drawn from one sample of a study of blood T cell repertoires in COVID-19. Some clones are missing from TCRdb's copy, which holds only in-frame ones; the method was immunoSEQ multiplex PCR. Here the sample spans about 220,000 clones, 75% to 85% being singletons. Sequencing was performed on peripheral blood. The receptors come from a woman over 75 with COVID-19, enrolled during active disease. Each CDR3 is given with its conserved first and last residue. A D gene is named only where the DNA matches it firmly. Some rows have no size entry. The others give once, few or many, or a class for an expanded clone.

CDR3 DNA: TGCGCCAGCAGGAGAGTAGCGGCCACAGATACGCAGTATTTT; CDR3 protein: CASRRVAATDTQYF; J gene: TRBJ2-3; clone size: .; D gene: .; V gene: TRBV5-1
CDR3 DNA: TGTGCCAGCAGCTTAGTGGGACAGTCAACTAATGAAAAACTGTTTTTT; CDR3 protein: CASSLVGQSTNEKLFF; J gene: TRBJ1-4; clone size: .; D gene: TRBD1; V gene: TRBV7-9
CDR3 DNA: TGTGCCTGGACCCCAGGGGGCCACTATGGCTACACCTTC; CDR3 protein: CAWTPGGHYGYTF; J gene: TRBJ1-2; clone size: .; D gene: TRBD1; V gene: TRBV30
CDR3 DNA: TGCGCCAGCAGCTTGGAAGGTAGCGGGGTTGGCGGGGAGCTGTTTTTT; CDR3 protein: CASSLEGSGVGGELFF; J gene: TRBJ2-2; clone size: medium-sized; D gene: TRBD2; V gene: TRBV5-1
CDR3 DNA: TGTGCCAGCAGCCAAGGAAAGACAGGGGGTAACTATGGCTACACCTTC; CDR3 protein: CASSQGKTGGNYGYTF; J gene: TRBJ1-2; clone size: .; D gene: TRBD1; V gene: TRBV4-2
CDR3 DNA: TGTGCCAGCAGCTTAGCATTAGCGCGACAAGAGACCCAGTACTTC; CDR3 protein: CASSLALARQETQYF; J gene: TRBJ2-5; clone size: .; D gene: .; V gene: TRBV7-2
CDR3 DNA: TGTGCCAGCAGCCAACTTTTTAGCAATCAGCCCCAGCATTTT; CDR3 protein: CASSQLFSNQPQHF; J gene: TRBJ1-5; clone size: .; D gene: .; V gene: TRBV4-2
CDR3 DNA: TGTGCCAGCAGTTCCCCCCCCGGGAGAGGTAATGATGGAGCTTTCTTT; CDR3 protein: CASSSPPGRGNDGAFF; J gene: TRBJ1-1; clone size: .; D gene: .; V gene: TRBV6-2/TRBV6-3
CDR3 DNA: TGTGCCAGCAGCTTGTCAGGGGGCGACTATGGCTACACCTTC; CDR3 protein: CASSLSGGDYGYTF; J gene: TRBJ1-2; clone size: .; D gene: TRBD1; V gene: TRBV7-9
CDR3 DNA: TGTGCCAGCAGCTTTGGACAGGGGGAAGCTTTCTTT; CDR3 protein: CASSFGQGEAFF; J gene: TRBJ1-1; clone size: .; D gene: TRBD1; V gene: TRBV7-9
CDR3 DNA: TGTGCCAGCAGCCGACTGACAGGGTTGGACAATGAAAAACTGTTTTTT; CDR3 protein: CASSRLTGLDNEKLFF; J gene: TRBJ1-4; clone size: .; D gene: TRBD1; V gene: TRBV3-1/TRBV3-2
CDR3 DNA: TGTGCCAGCTCACCCCCTACACAGGGGGGGGCCACTGAAGCTTTCTTT; CDR3 protein: CASSPPTQGGATEAFF; J gene: TRBJ1-1; clone size: .; D gene: TRBD1; V gene: TRBV18
CDR3 DNA: TGTGCCAGCAGTCAGACAGGGGGATATCAGCCCCAGCATTTT; CDR3 protein: CASSQTGGYQPQHF; J gene: TRBJ1-5; clone size: .; D gene: TRBD1; V gene: TRBV6-5
CDR3 DNA: TGCGCCAGCAGCCATACGGAGCGGGCTACCTACAATGAGCAGTTCTTC; CDR3 protein: CASSHTERATYNEQFF; J gene: TRBJ2-1; clone size: .; D gene: .; V gene: TRBV4-1
CDR3 DNA: TGTGCCAGCAGTGTAAGGGACACCTTGGGCTTGGCTAATTCACCCCTCCACTTT; CDR3 protein: CASSVRDTLGLANSPLHF; J gene: TRBJ1-6; clone size: .; D gene: .; V gene: TRBV6-1
CDR3 DNA: TGTGCCAGCAGCACGGGACAGGGGGCGAACACCATATATTTT; CDR3 protein: CASSTGQGANTIYF; J gene: TRBJ1-3; clone size: .; D gene: TRBD1; V gene: TRBV6-6
CDR3 DNA: TGTGCCAGCAGCTTACAGGGTAATGAAGCTTTCTTT; CDR3 protein: CASSLQGNEAFF; J gene: TRBJ1-1; clone size: .; D gene: .; V gene: TRBV5-5
CDR3 DNA: TGTGCCAGCAGTTTTGGGGTGAGGGGGCTCTCCTACGAGCAGTACTTC; CDR3 protein: CASSFGVRGLSYEQYF; J gene: TRBJ2-7; clone size: .; D gene: TRBD1; V gene: TRBV28
CDR3 DNA: TGTGCCAGCAGTGCACCCGGGACAAGTAACTATGGCTACACCTTC; CDR3 protein: CASSAPGTSNYGYTF; J gene: TRBJ1-2; clone size: .; D gene: .; V gene: TRBV28
CDR3 DNA: TGCGCCAGCAGCTTGACTACCGGGACACTGAGCTCCTACAATGAGCAGTTCTTC; CDR3 protein: CASSLTTGTLSSYNEQFF; J gene: TRBJ2-1; clone size: .; D gene: .; V gene: TRBV5-1
CDR3 DNA: TGTGCCAGCAGCGTCAGACAGGGTTCCTACAATGAGCAGTTCTTC; CDR3 protein: CASSVRQGSYNEQFF; J gene: TRBJ2-1; clone size: .; D gene: TRBD1; V gene: TRBV9
CDR3 DNA: TGTGCCAGCAGTTTAACAGGGGGCGATCAGCCCCAGCATTTT; CDR3 protein: CASSLTGGDQPQHF; J gene: TRBJ1-5; clone size: once; D gene: TRBD1; V gene: TRBV28
CDR3 DNA: TGTGCCACCAGCAGAGCGACAGGGCGGACCTATGGCTACACCTTC; CDR3 protein: CATSRATGRTYGYTF; J gene: TRBJ1-2; clone size: .; D gene: TRBD1; V gene: TRBV15
CDR3 DNA: TGTGCCAGCAGCTTAACACCCCTACCGGCCGGGGAGCTGTTTTTT; CDR3 protein: CASSLTPLPAGELFF; J gene: TRBJ2-2; clone size: .; D gene: .; V gene: TRBV7-3
CDR3 DNA: TGTGCCAGTAGGTTCCGGGGACAATATAGCAATCAGCCCCAGCATTTT; CDR3 protein: CASRFRGQYSNQPQHF; J gene: TRBJ1-5; clone size: .; D gene: .; V gene: TRBV19
CDR3 DNA: TGTGCCAGCAGCTTAACCGGCGGGGAAAGCTATGGCTACACCTTC; CDR3 protein: CASSLTGGESYGYTF; J gene: TRBJ1-2; clone size: few; D gene: .; V gene: TRBV7-2
CDR3 DNA: TGCGCCAGCAGCTTGTTCGGGGGGCCGGGCAATAATTCACCCCTCCACTTT; CDR3 protein: CASSLFGGPGNNSPLHF; J gene: TRBJ1-6; clone size: .; D gene: .; V gene: TRBV5-1
CDR3 DNA: TGTGCCAGCAGGGCACAGGGGTGGACTGAAGCTTTCTTT; CDR3 protein: CASRAQGWTEAFF; J gene: TRBJ1-1; clone size: .; D gene: TRBD1; V gene: TRBV6-4
CDR3 DNA: TGTGCCAGCAGCTTAGTAGGTATGGGACTAGCGGGAGATTTGAATGAGCAGTTCTTC; CDR3 protein: CASSLVGMGLAGDLNEQFF; J gene: TRBJ2-1; clone size: .; D gene: TRBD2; V gene: TRBV7-2
CDR3 DNA: TGTGCCAGCAGTTTGTGGAGGGGGCAGGGGGCTCAGCCCCAGCATTTT; CDR3 protein: CASSLWRGQGAQPQHF; J gene: TRBJ1-5; clone size: .; D gene: TRBD1; V gene: TRBV28
CDR3 DNA: TGTGCCAGTAGACGAGGGGACTTCAATCAGCCCCAGCATTTT; CDR3 protein: CASRRGDFNQPQHF; J gene: TRBJ1-5; clone size: .; D gene: .; V gene: TRBV19
CDR3 DNA: TGTGCCAGCAGAATGGCTCCCAATGAGCAGTTCTTC; CDR3 protein: CASRMAPNEQFF; J gene: TRBJ2-1; clone size: .; D gene: .; V gene: TRBV28
CDR3 DNA: TGTGCCAGCAGCCGAACCGCGGGGCAGTTCAAAGCTGGGGGCTACACCTTC; CDR3 protein: CASSRTAGQFKAGGYTF; J gene: TRBJ1-2; clone size: once; D gene: .; V gene: TRBV7-9
CDR3 DNA: TGTGCCATCAGTGAGGGGGGGTCACCTGAAGCTTTCTTT; CDR3 protein: CAISEGGSPEAFF; J gene: TRBJ1-1; clone size: .; D gene: .; V gene: TRBV10-3
CDR3 DNA: TGTGCCAGCAGCTTGGACATTTATGGCTACACCTTC; CDR3 protein: CASSLDIYGYTF; J gene: TRBJ1-2; clone size: few; D gene: .; V gene: TRBV5-4
CDR3 DNA: TGCGCCAGCAGCTCAGGACCGGGAAGCTCTGGAAACACCATATATTTT; CDR3 protein: CASSSGPGSSGNTIYF; J gene: TRBJ1-3; clone size: .; D gene: .; V gene: TRBV5-1
CDR3 DNA: TGTGCCAGCTCACAAGGGACAAGGGATTACACTGAAGCTTTCTTT; CDR3 protein: CASSQGTRDYTEAFF; J gene: TRBJ1-1; clone size: .; D gene: .; V gene: TRBV18
CDR3 DNA: TGTGCCTGGAGTTCTTTCGGACTAGCGGGAGAGACCCAGTACTTC; CDR3 protein: CAWSSFGLAGETQYF; J gene: TRBJ2-5; clone size: .; D gene: TRBD2; V gene: TRBV30
CDR3 DNA: TGTGCCATCAGTCCTAGCGGGGGAACGCAAGAGACCCAGTACTTC; CDR3 protein: CAISPSGGTQETQYF; J gene: TRBJ2-5; clone size: few; D gene: TRBD2; V gene: TRBV10-3